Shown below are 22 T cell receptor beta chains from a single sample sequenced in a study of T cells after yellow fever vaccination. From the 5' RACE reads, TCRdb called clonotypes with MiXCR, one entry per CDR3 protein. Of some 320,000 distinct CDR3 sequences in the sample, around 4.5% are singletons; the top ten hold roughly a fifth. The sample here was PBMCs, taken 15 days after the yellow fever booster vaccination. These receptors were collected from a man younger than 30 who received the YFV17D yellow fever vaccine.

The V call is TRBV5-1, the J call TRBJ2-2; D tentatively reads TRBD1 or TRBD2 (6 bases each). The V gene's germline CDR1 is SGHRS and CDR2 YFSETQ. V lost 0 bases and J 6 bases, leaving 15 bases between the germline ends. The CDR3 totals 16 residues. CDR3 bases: TGCGCCAGCAGCTTGGCCCGGGGGCGCGCGGCCGGGGAGCTGTTTTTT. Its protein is CASSLARGRAAGELFF.

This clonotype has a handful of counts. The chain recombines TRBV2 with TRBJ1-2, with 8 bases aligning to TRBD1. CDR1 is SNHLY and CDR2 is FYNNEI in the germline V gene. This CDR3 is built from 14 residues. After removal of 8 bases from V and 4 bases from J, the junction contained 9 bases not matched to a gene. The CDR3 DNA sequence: TGTGCCAGCCCGGACAGGGTCACCTTCTATGGCTACACCTTC. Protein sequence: CASPDRVTFYGYTF.

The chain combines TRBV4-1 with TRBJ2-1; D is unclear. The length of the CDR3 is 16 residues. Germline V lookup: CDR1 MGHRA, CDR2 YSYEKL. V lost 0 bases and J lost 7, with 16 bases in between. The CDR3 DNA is TGCGCCAGCAGCCAAGACACGGCGAGATATGGGAATGAGCAGTTCTTC. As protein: CASSQDTARYGNEQFF.

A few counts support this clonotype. The CDR3, as DNA: TGTGCCAGCAGTTTTCAGGGCCCTAATGAAAAACTGTTTTTT. It yields the protein CASSFQGPNEKLFF. V gene TRBV12-3 or TRBV12-4 combines with J gene TRBJ1-4; maybe TRBD1 (5 bases). The V end was cut by 3 bases, the J end by 3 bases, with 8 bases between. There are 14 residues in the CDR3.

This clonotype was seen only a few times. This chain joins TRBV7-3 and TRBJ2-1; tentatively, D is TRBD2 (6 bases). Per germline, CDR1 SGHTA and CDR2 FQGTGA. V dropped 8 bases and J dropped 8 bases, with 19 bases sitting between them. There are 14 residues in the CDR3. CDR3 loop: CASGMKRGIHEQFF. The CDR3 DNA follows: TGTGCCAGCGGTATGAAACGGGGGATCCATGAGCAGTTCTTC.

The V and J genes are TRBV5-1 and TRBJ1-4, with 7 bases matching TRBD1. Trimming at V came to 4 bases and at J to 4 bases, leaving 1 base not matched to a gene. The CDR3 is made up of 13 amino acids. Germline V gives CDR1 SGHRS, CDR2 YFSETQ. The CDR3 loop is CASSDRVNEKLFF. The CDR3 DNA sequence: TGCGCCAGCAGCGACAGGGTTAATGAAAAACTGTTTTTT.

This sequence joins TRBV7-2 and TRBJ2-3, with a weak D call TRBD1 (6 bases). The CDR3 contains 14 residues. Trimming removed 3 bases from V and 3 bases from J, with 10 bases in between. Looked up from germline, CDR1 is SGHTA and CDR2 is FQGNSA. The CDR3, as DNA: TGTGCCAGCAGCTTTCTACAGGGTACAGATACGCAGTATTTT. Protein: CASSFLQGTDTQYF. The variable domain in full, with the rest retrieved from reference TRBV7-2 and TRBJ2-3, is GAGVSQSPSNKVTEKGKDVELRCDPISGHTALYWYRQSLGQGLEFLIYFQGNSAPDKSGLPSDRFSAERTGGSVSTLTIQRTQQEDSAVYLCASSFLQGTDTQYFGPGTRLTVL.

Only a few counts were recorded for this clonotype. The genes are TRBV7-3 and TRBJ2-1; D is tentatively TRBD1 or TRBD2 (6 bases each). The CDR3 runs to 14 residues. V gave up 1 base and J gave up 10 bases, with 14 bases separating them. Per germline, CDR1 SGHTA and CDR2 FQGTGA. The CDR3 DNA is TGTGCCAGCAGCTTAAGGGGGGCCCCAGAGGAGCAGTTCTTC. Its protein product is CASSLRGAPEEQFF.

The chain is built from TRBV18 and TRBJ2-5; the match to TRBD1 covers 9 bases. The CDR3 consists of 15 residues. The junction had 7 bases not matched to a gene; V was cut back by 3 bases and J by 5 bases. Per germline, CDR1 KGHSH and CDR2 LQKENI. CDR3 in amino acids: CASSPLDRGSETQYF. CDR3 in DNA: TGTGCCAGCTCACCCCTGGACAGGGGATCCGAGACCCAGTACTTC.

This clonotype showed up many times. This CDR3 reads CASSQGGGLPEQFF. CDR3 nucleotide sequence: TGTGCCAGCAGCCAGGGGGGGGGGCTCCCTGAGCAGTTCTTC. The chain joins TRBV7-2 to TRBJ2-1; D is possibly TRBD1 or TRBD2 (7 bases each). Germline V gene lookup returns CDR1 SGHTA and CDR2 FQGNSA. Trimming removed 5 bases from V and 9 bases from J, with 17 bases in between. The CDR3 totals 14 residues.

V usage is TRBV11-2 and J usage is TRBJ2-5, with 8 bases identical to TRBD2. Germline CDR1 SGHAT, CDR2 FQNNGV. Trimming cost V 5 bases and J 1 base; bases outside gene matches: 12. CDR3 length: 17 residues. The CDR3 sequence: CASSPPRAGVLQETQYF. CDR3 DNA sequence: TGTGCCAGCAGCCCTCCCCGAGCGGGGGTCCTCCAAGAGACCCAGTACTTC.

The CDR3: CASSLGTSGLQETQYF. The CDR3, as DNA: TGTGCCAGCAGCTTAGGGACTAGCGGACTCCAAGAGACCCAGTACTTC. The chain recombines TRBV11-3 with TRBJ2-5; 10 positions agree with TRBD2. Losses at the gene ends were 1 base for V and 1 base for J; bases not matched to a gene: 3. From germline, CDR1 is SGHNT and CDR2 YENEEA. This CDR3 has 16 residues.

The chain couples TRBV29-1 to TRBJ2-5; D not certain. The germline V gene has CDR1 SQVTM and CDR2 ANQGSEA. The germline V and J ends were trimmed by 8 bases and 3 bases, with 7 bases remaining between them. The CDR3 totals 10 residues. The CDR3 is CSSHEETQYF. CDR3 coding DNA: TGCAGCTCACACGAAGAGACCCAGTACTTC. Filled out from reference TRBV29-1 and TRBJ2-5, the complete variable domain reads SAVISQKPSRDICQRGTSLTIQCQVDSQVTMMFWYRQQPGQSLTLIATANQGSEATYESGFVIDKFPISRPNLTFSTLTVSNMSPEDSSIYLCSSHEETQYFGPGTRLLVL.

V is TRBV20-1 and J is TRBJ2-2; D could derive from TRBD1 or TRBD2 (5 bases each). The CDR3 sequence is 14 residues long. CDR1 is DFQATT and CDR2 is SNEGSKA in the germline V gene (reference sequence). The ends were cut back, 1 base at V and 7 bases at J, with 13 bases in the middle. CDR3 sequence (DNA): TGCAGTGCTAGAGGGAGGCCAACAGGCGGGGAGCTGTTTTTT. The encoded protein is CSARGRPTGGELFF.

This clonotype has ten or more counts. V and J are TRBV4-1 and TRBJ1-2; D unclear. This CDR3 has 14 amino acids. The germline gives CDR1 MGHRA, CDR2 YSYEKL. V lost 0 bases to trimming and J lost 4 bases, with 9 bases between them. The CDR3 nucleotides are TGCGCCAGCAGCCAAGACGCCATTACCTATGGCTACACCTTC. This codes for CASSQDAITYGYTF.

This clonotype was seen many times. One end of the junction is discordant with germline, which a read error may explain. CDR3 sequence reads: CASSFEGTDTQYF. Here the CDR3 DNA reads TGCGCCAGCAGCTTTGAGGGCACAGATACGCAGTATTTT. The chain links TRBV12-3 or TRBV12-4 to TRBJ2-3, with D unresolved. The CDR3 runs to 13 residues.

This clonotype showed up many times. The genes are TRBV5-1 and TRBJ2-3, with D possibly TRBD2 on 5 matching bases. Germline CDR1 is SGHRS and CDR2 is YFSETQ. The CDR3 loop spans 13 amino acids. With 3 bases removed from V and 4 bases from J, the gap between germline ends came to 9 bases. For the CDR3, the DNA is TGCGCCAGCAGCTCCGAGGGAGCAGATACGCAGTATTTT. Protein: CASSSEGADTQYF. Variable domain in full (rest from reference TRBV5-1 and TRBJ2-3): KAGVTQTPRYLIKTRGQQVTLSCSPISGHRSVSWYQQTPGQGLQFLFEYFSETQRNKGNFPGRFSGRQFSNSRSEMNVSTLELGDSALYLCASSSEGADTQYFGPGTRLTVL.

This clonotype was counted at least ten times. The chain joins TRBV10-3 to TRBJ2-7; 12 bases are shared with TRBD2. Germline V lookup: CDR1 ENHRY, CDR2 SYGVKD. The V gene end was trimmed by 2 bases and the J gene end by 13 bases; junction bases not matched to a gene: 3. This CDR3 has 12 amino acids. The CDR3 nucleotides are TGTGCCATCAGTGAGGGACTAGCGGGGTCCTACTTC. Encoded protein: CAISEGLAGSYF.

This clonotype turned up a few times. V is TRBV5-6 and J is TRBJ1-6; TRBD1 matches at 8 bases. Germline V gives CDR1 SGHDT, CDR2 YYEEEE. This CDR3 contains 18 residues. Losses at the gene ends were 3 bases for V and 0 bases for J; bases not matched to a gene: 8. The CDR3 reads CASSSRTGNSSYNSPLHF. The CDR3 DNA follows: TGTGCCAGCAGCTCCCGGACAGGGAACAGCTCCTATAATTCACCCCTCCACTTT.

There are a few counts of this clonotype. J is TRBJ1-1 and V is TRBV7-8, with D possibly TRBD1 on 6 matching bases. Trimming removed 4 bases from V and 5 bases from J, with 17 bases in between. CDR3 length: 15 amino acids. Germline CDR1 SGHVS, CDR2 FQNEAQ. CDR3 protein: CASSYYRAVGTEAFF. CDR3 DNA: TGTGCCAGCAGCTACTACAGGGCTGTAGGAACTGAAGCTTTCTTT.

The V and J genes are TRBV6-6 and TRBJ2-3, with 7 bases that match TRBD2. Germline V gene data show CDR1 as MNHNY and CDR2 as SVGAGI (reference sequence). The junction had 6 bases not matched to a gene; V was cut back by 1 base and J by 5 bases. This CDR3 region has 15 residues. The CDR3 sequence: CASSYFGWGGDTQYF. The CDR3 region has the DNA TGTGCCAGCAGTTACTTCGGGTGGGGGGGAGATACGCAGTATTTT.

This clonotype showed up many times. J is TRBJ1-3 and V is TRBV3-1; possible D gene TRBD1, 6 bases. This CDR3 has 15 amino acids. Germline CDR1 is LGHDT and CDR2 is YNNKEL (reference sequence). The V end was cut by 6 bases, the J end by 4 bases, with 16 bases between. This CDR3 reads CASSAYRDGGNTIYF. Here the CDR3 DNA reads TGTGCCAGCAGTGCATACAGGGACGGCGGAAACACCATATATTTT.